Listed below are T cell receptor beta chains from one sample, sequenced in a study of T cells after posttransplantation cyclophosphamide. Profiling relied on immunoSEQ multiplex PCR, and the TCRdb table lists in-frame clones only, not all of them. The repertoire holds about 11,000 clones, around 81% seen once, with over 15% in the top ten. The sequences come from PBMCs, collected 1755 days after allogeneic stem cell transplant with posttransplant cyclophosphamide. These TCRs come from a female patient aged 45-65 years who received an allogeneic stem cell transplant from a related donor, was CMV-positive, and had no GVHD. Some T cells may originate from the graft donor. The CDR3 runs from the conserved cysteine through the conserved F or W. Fields, in order: V gene, J gene, D gene, CDR3 protein. D genes are given only for firm matches.

v_gene: TRBV27; j_gene: TRBJ2-1; d_gene: TRBD2; CDR3aa: CASSQGLAYNEQFF
v_gene: TRBV4-3; j_gene: TRBJ2-3; d_gene: NA; CDR3aa: CASSQVTGSFTDTQYF
v_gene: TRBV27; j_gene: TRBJ1-1; d_gene: NA; CDR3aa: CASREGGTEAFF
v_gene: TRBV28; j_gene: TRBJ1-3; d_gene: NA; CDR3aa: CASSFIPRSPGNTIYF
v_gene: TRBV5-6; j_gene: TRBJ2-1; d_gene: NA; CDR3aa: CASSRSSRDNEQFF
v_gene: TRBV19; j_gene: TRBJ2-7; d_gene: NA; CDR3aa: CASKTGLSSYEQYF
v_gene: TRBV9; j_gene: TRBJ2-1; d_gene: TRBD1; CDR3aa: CASSATGTVPEQFF
v_gene: TRBV27; j_gene: TRBJ2-7; d_gene: NA; CDR3aa: CASSLSLASYEQYF
v_gene: TRBV5-1; j_gene: TRBJ1-1; d_gene: TRBD1; CDR3aa: CASSPTGTGEGTEAFF
v_gene: TRBV2; j_gene: TRBJ2-3; d_gene: TRBD2; CDR3aa: CASNREGRGLLFSTQYF
v_gene: TRBV27; j_gene: TRBJ1-2; d_gene: NA; CDR3aa: CASSTFMGEDYGYTF
v_gene: TRBV2; j_gene: TRBJ1-2; d_gene: TRBD1; CDR3aa: CASSEGGTGYYGYTF
v_gene: TRBV4-3; j_gene: TRBJ1-3; d_gene: NA; CDR3aa: CASSQVSGGSGNTIYF
v_gene: TRBV7-2; j_gene: TRBJ2-5; d_gene: NA; CDR3aa: CASSLVPLGGVETQYF
v_gene: TRBV15; j_gene: TRBJ1-2; d_gene: TRBD1; CDR3aa: CATSTGQGFGYTF
v_gene: TRBV30; j_gene: TRBJ1-3; d_gene: NA; CDR3aa: CAWRPRTAGNTIYF
v_gene: TRBV10-3; j_gene: TRBJ2-7; d_gene: NA; CDR3aa: CAISDRGGIDEQYF
v_gene: TRBV9; j_gene: TRBJ1-2; d_gene: NA; CDR3aa: CASSVGGIPSGTGYTF
v_gene: TRBV6-1; j_gene: TRBJ2-3; d_gene: NA; CDR3aa: CASRDSGAVTDTQYF
v_gene: TRBV12-5; j_gene: TRBJ2-3; d_gene: NA; CDR3aa: CASGHTSNTQYF
v_gene: TRBV5-1; j_gene: TRBJ1-4; d_gene: NA; CDR3aa: CASFQGPNEKLFF
v_gene: TRBV28; j_gene: TRBJ2-3; d_gene: NA; CDR3aa: CASSIGLGASYFTDTQYF